This TCR beta chain appears in the sequencing data of a study of metastatic and nonmetastatic thyroid tumors. Background on the study: Repertoires were compared across blood and tumor or nodule tissue from malignant and benign thyroid patients. Study-wide findings and caveats: Patients with malignant thyroid tumors reportedly had significantly higher TCR beta diversity than those with benign nodules, in blood and tumor.

As for this clone: Its antigen is as yet unknown. The junction does not match germline at one end; this may be a read error.

Per the study methods: A classifier for distant metastasis in papillary thyroid cancer was constructed using CDR3 differences observed across clinicopathological groups. TCRdb called clones again from the PCR reads with MiXCR. Here the V and J calls rest on TCRdb's processing, not on the authors' analysis. This sample yields some 5,500 clones, of which around 27% are seen a single time; less than 20% belongs to the top ten. Germline-derived CDR1 and CDR2 are MRHNA and SNTAGT. The CDR3 length is 13 residues. No patient had received any treatment before thyroid surgery. The origin of this receptor is a female donor with papillary thyroid cancer or a benign thyroid nodule (not recorded which). Some clones in this sample may be carry-over from other donors' samples. The sample consisted of adjacent normal tissue. V and J are TRBV6-4 and TRBJ2-1; D is unclear. CDR3 coding DNA: TGTGCCAGCAGTTACTCCCAGTGTACTGAGCAGTTCTTC. This gives the protein CASSYSQCTEQFF.